Following are 24 T cell receptor beta chains from one sample sequenced in a study of blood T cell repertoires in COVID-19. The method was immunoSEQ multiplex PCR; TCRdb's version includes in-frame clones alone and lacks a portion of them. The sample consists of fewer than 90,000 clones, almost 85% of them appearing once. Sequencing was done on a sample of peripheral blood. These receptors were collected from a man between 65 and 85 years old with acute or convalescent COVID-19.

The rearrangement joins TRBV28 to TRBJ2-3; maybe TRBD2 (6 bases). This CDR3 contains 14 residues. The V gene's germline CDR1 is MDHEN and CDR2 SYDVKM. V was pared by 11 bases and J by 2 bases, with 17 bases between. CDR3 sequence reads: CASKSGHHTDTQYF. CDR3 DNA sequence: TGTGCCTCCAAAAGCGGGCACCACACAGATACGCAGTATTTT.

V gene TRBV9 combines with J gene TRBJ2-7; 7 nucleotides align to TRBD2. V lost 0 bases and J lost 5; bases outside the gene matches: 2. This CDR3 region has 13 residues. Germline V lookup: CDR1 SGDLS, CDR2 YYNGEE. CDR3 DNA: TGTGCCAGCAGCGTAGGGACTAGTAACGAGCAGTACTTC. This translates into CASSVGTSNEQYF.

This clone was counted once. The chain has TRBV11-2 and TRBJ2-4; 7 bases are a match to TRBD2. With 8 bases clipped from V and 3 bases from J, the junction kept 10 bases outside the gene matches. This CDR3 is 15 amino acids long. The germline V gene has CDR1 SGHAT and CDR2 FQNNGV. The CDR3 is CASGGGSLDKNIQYF. CDR3 nucleotides: TGTGCCAGCGGGGGGGGATCCTTAGACAAAAACATTCAGTACTTC.

This rearrangement joins TRBV19 to TRBJ2-3; 9 bases fit TRBD2. The CDR3 is made up of 16 amino acids. In germline, CDR1 is LNHDA, CDR2 SQIVND (reference sequence). The trim removed 6 bases at V and 0 bases at J, leaving 7 bases unmatched. This CDR3 reads CASRERGAGSTDTQYF. Written as DNA, the CDR3 is TGTGCCAGTAGGGAGCGGGGGGCCGGGAGCACAGATACGCAGTATTTT.

This chain joins TRBV24-1 and TRBJ2-5; the D gene is possibly TRBD1 (6 bases). The ends were cut back, 4 bases at V and 1 base at J, with 12 bases in the middle. The CDR3 has 15 residues. Germline loops: CDR1 KGHDR, CDR2 SFDVKD. The chain's CDR3 is CATSEATGTQETQYF. CDR3 nucleotide sequence: TGTGCCACCAGTGAAGCTACAGGGACCCAAGAGACCCAGTACTTC.

The chain is built from TRBV7-8 and TRBJ2-3; perhaps TRBD1 as D (5 bases). The CDR3 spans 15 residues. Germline V gene lookup returns CDR1 SGHVS and CDR2 FQNEAQ. V was clipped by 3 bases and J by 1 base, with 11 bases between them. The CDR3 spells CASSFPLQGTDTQYF. The CDR3 nucleotides are TGTGCCAGCAGCTTCCCACTACAGGGCACAGATACGCAGTATTTT.

J is TRBJ2-1 and V is TRBV19; D is possibly TRBD2 (5 bases). This CDR3 comprises 21 residues. Trimming stripped 0 bases from V and 6 bases from J, with 30 bases between. CDR1 is LNHDA and CDR2 is SQIVND in the germline V gene (reference sequence). This CDR3 reads CASSIDGASTGRRQSRNEQFF. The CDR3 nucleotides read TGTGCCAGTAGTATAGATGGAGCTAGCACCGGGCGTCGCCAGAGTCGCAATGAGCAGTTCTTC.

This clone was observed once. The chain couples TRBV28 to TRBJ1-2; D not resolved. The germline gives CDR1 MDHEN, CDR2 SYDVKM. The CDR3 totals 13 residues. V dropped 3 bases and J dropped 2 bases, with 7 bases sitting between them. The DNA of the CDR3 is TGTGCCAGCAGTTTTTCGGAGAACTATGGCTACACCTTC. Translation: CASSFSENYGYTF.

This chain connects TRBV25-1 to TRBJ1-3, with TRBD1 matching 7 bases. The germline gives CDR1 MGHDK, CDR2 SYGVNS. This CDR3 region has 15 residues. J lost 3 bases, V lost 6 bases, and 8 bases had no gene match. The CDR3 DNA is TGTGCCAGCAGGCAGACAGGGCAAGGTGGAAACACCATATATTTT. As protein: CASRQTGQGGNTIYF.

J is TRBJ1-5 and V is TRBV2, with a tentative D call TRBD1 (5 bases). This CDR3 spans 16 amino acids. Trimming removed 4 bases from V and 2 bases from J, with 15 bases in between. Looked up from germline, CDR1 is SNHLY and CDR2 is FYNNEI. CDR3 sequence reads: CASSATLGGGNQPQHF. CDR3 in DNA: TGTGCCAGCAGTGCCACCTTGGGGGGTGGCAATCAGCCCCAGCATTTT. Full variable domain (missing parts from reference TRBV2 and TRBJ1-5): EPEVTQTPSHQVTQMGQEVILRCVPISNHLYFYWYRQILGQKVEFLVSFYNNEISEKSEIFDDQFSVERPDGSNFTLKIRSTKLEDSAMYFCASSATLGGGNQPQHFGDGTRLSIL.

The genes are TRBV20-1 and TRBJ2-7; maybe TRBD1 (5 bases). The V end lost 3 bases, the J end lost 1 base, and 10 bases lay between the germline ends. The CDR3 consists of 13 residues. CDR1 is DFQATT, CDR2 SNEGSKA, per germline (reference sequence). This CDR3 reads CSASRAGSYEQYF. CDR3 sequence (DNA): TGCAGTGCTAGTCGGGCAGGGTCCTACGAGCAGTACTTC.

This clone is medium-sized in the sample. The CDR3 coding sequence is TGTGCCAGCTCCCCTGGAACAGGGGGCGTAGAGACCCAGTACTTC. Translating it yields CASSPGTGGVETQYF. V usage is TRBV27 and J usage is TRBJ2-5; TRBD1 aligns across 9 bases. Germline CDR1 is MNHEY and CDR2 is SMNVEV (reference sequence). Losses at the gene ends were 8 bases for V and 4 bases for J; bases not matched to a gene: 11. The CDR3 has 15 amino acids.

The rearrangement joins TRBV18 to TRBJ1-5; TRBD1 matches at 10 bases. Trimming at V came to 0 bases and at J to 2 bases, leaving 7 bases not matched to a gene. This CDR3 comprises 18 residues. Per germline, CDR1 KGHSH and CDR2 LQKENI. The CDR3 loop reads CASSPPHSGQGGNQPQHF. In nucleotides, the CDR3 is TGTGCCAGCTCACCACCTCACTCCGGACAGGGGGGCAATCAGCCCCAGCATTTT.

The chain is built from TRBV12-3 or TRBV12-4 and TRBJ2-7, with 11 positions matching TRBD1. J was trimmed by 4 bases and V by 6 bases; bases with no gene match: 2. This CDR3 has 13 amino acids. This CDR3 reads CASSRDRGYEQYF. DNA of the CDR3: TGTGCCAGCAGCCGGGACAGGGGGTACGAGCAGTACTTC.

The V and J genes are TRBV4-3 and TRBJ2-7; 7 nucleotides line up with TRBD2. The trim removed 4 bases at V and 6 bases at J, leaving 12 bases unmatched. CDR1 and CDR2 (germline): LGHNA, YSLEER. This CDR3 spans 15 amino acids. In DNA, the CDR3 is TGCGCCAGCAGCCTCACGGGGGGTTCTCTGGCCGAGCAGTACTTC. Translation: CASSLTGGSLAEQYF.

V and J are TRBV6-5 and TRBJ2-7; 11 bases are a match to TRBD2. V shed 0 bases, J shed 4 bases, and the junction held 2 bases outside the gene matches. The CDR3 runs 15 residues. From germline, CDR1 is MNHEY and CDR2 SVGAGI. CDR3 coding DNA: TGTGCCAGCAGTTACTCGACTAGCGGGACGTACGAGCAGTACTTC. Residues: CASSYSTSGTYEQYF.

The chain is built from TRBV7-6 and TRBJ2-7; maybe TRBD2 (6 bases). The V gene lost 5 bases and the J gene lost 0 bases, with 14 bases spanning the gap. The CDR3 runs 15 residues. The V gene's germline CDR1 is SGHVS and CDR2 FNYEAQ. CDR3 residues: CASSPLSGLSYEQYF. In nucleotides, the CDR3 is TGTGCCAGCAGCCCCTTGTCGGGACTCTCCTACGAGCAGTACTTC.

The V and J genes are TRBV15 and TRBJ2-5; D gene uncertain. Germline CDR1 and CDR2: LNHNV and YYDKDF (reference sequence). V was trimmed by 0 bases and J by 5 bases, leaving 7 bases between them. This CDR3 spans 13 amino acids. The CDR3 is CATSRDPRETQYF. The CDR3 DNA follows: TGTGCCACCAGCAGAGATCCCAGGGAGACCCAGTACTTC.

The J gene is TRBJ1-2, the V gene TRBV2; maybe TRBD1 (5 bases). CDR3 length equals 14 residues. Per germline, CDR1 SNHLY and CDR2 FYNNEI. Between the trimmed V and J ends, which lost 8 bases and 8 bases, there was a span of 21 bases. The CDR3: CASGTFQSGGGYTF. The CDR3 region has the DNA TGTGCCAGCGGCACGTTTCAGTCCGGGGGGGGCTACACCTTC.

The V call is TRBV5-4, the J call TRBJ2-2; D remains unclear. This CDR3 is 12 amino acids long. Germline assignment: CDR1 SGHNT and CDR2 YYREEE (reference sequence). Trimming removed 4 bases from V and 5 bases from J, with 6 bases in between. CDR3 loop: CASSLPTGELFF. The CDR3 nucleotides are TGTGCCAGCAGCCTCCCTACCGGGGAGCTGTTTTTT.

The chain recombines TRBV29-1 with TRBJ1-3; no firm D call. The CDR3 contains 11 residues. Germline V gene data show CDR1 as SQVTM and CDR2 as ANQGSEA. The V gene lost 6 bases and the J gene lost 4 bases, with 7 bases spanning the gap. The CDR3 sequence: CSVPAGNTIYF. The CDR3 DNA is TGCAGCGTCCCAGCGGGAAACACCATATATTTT. The whole variable domain, filled in from reference TRBV29-1 and TRBJ1-3, reads SAVISQKPSRDICQRGTSLTIQCQVDSQVTMMFWYRQQPGQSLTLIATANQGSEATYESGFVIDKFPISRPNLTFSTLTVSNMSPEDSSIYLCSVPAGNTIYFGEGSWLTVV.

The V and J genes are TRBV6-5 and TRBJ2-1, with 12 bases that match TRBD2. V was pared by 3 bases and J by 4 bases, with 4 bases of the junction left unmatched. The CDR3 length is 16 residues. Per the germline V gene, CDR1 is MNHEY and CDR2 is SVGAGI. In DNA, the CDR3 is TGTGCCAGCAGTTATCGGCTAGCGGGAGGGTACAATGAGCAGTTCTTC. Translating it yields CASSYRLAGGYNEQFF.

The chain combines TRBV19 with TRBJ1-1; possible D gene TRBD1, 5 bases. Trimming stripped 0 bases from V and 9 bases from J, with 11 bases between. Germline V gives CDR1 LNHDA, CDR2 SQIVND (reference sequence). The CDR3 spans 13 residues. CDR3 DNA: TGTGCCAGTAGTATAGATTCTAAGGACAAAGCTTTCTTT. Protein sequence: CASSIDSKDKAFF.

This clone was seen a single time. The chain couples TRBV27 to TRBJ2-1, with 7 bases aligning to TRBD1. The CDR3 has 19 residues. From germline, CDR1 is MNHEY and CDR2 SMNVEV (reference sequence). V dropped 2 bases and J dropped 0; count of bases not matched to a gene: 13. For the CDR3, the DNA is TGTGCCAGCAGTTTAAAACCCCCCAGGGGGAGCTTCTCCTACAATGAGCAGTTCTTC. Translation gives CASSLKPPRGSFSYNEQFF.